This T cell receptor beta chain was documented in a study of regulatory T cells in long-lasting Graves disease (dated by TCRdb to about 2021). Concerning the study at large: Patients with newly diagnosed Graves' disease had been on antithyroid drugs for under 3 months. The study took place in China and was registered as a clinical trial. Persistent Graves' disease patients were compared with newly diagnosed Graves' disease patients by peripheral blood TCR sequencing and RNA sequencing. A total of about 33 samples underwent TCR sequencing, from about 13 patients with persistent Graves' disease and approximately 20 patients with newly diagnosed Graves' disease.

This specimen's time point label, per the study, means: newly diagnosed GD, antithyroid drugs for less than 3 months. For both TCR sequencing and RNA sequencing, RNA was extracted from PBMCs in TRIzol. The diagnosis of Graves' disease followed American Thyroid Association guidelines. The patients came from an endocrinology department in Xi'an, China. Each patient gave approximately 9 milliliters of peripheral blood, collected in an EDTA anticoagulant tube. Ficoll Paque Plus density gradient separation was used to isolate PBMCs, and no further T cell sorting was done. RNA quality was checked with an Agilent 2100 Bioanalyzer and agarose gel, and concentration with a NanoDrop 2000. The germline ends are 12 bases apart after V is trimmed by 7 bases and J by 3 bases. The germline V gene (reference sequence) specifies LNHDA as CDR1 and SQIVND as CDR2. From its cysteine to its phenylalanine, the CDR3 spans 14 amino acids. The kept DNA is CDR3 alone, 42 bases in frame from the first base.

Notes on this clonotype: Its antigen remains unidentified. No quality values exist for individual bases; no much larger clone is one base distant.

The investigation overall reported the following: Preferential use of TRBV28, TRBJ1-2 and TRBJ2-5 was observed in persistent disease, whereas TRBV20-1 and TRBJ2-1 were favored in newly diagnosed disease. Only the TCR beta chain was sequenced and analyzed. Persistent patients shared more public clonotypes among themselves (around 2,700) than newly diagnosed patients did (more than 950). Peripheral blood alone was examined, since thyroid tissue, which constituted the primary lesion, could not be accessed. The authors noted that the small sample size was a limitation that may lower accuracy. Persistent Graves' disease patients showed lower TCR Shannon entropy and fewer highly expanded clones than newly diagnosed patients, suggesting clonal expansion.

Receptors were amplified or captured by multiplex PCR. Sequenced using an Illumina HiSeq 4000. CDR3 regions were amplified by Arm-PCR with iRepertoire HTBI primers to construct TCR beta libraries. PCR products were gel purified before sequencing. In the original analysis: A total of roughly 65 TRBV and under 15 TRBJ segments were identified across samples and were used for gene usage analysis of CDR3 amino acid clonotypes. COPE and FqMerger were used to merge the filtered high-quality paired reads into contigs. BLAST was used to align contigs to IMGT TRBV, TRBD and TRBJ reference genes, and CDR3 was defined according to IMGT. Highly expanded clones were defined as clonotypes with a frequency above 0.1%. Shannon entropy was used to measure repertoire diversity, and the Gini coefficient was used to measure V-J evenness. Public clonotypes were defined as clonotypes shared by more than one individual. TCRdb trimmed the raw reads at Q25, called clones with MiXCR and kept productive beta chains. Entries that share a CDR3 protein sequence are merged under the most common genes and DNA. These V and J calls derive from TCRdb rather than the authors' analysis. This sample is represented by roughly 560,000 distinct CDR3 sequences; about 16% of them were singletons. 20% to 25% of the sample is held by the ten biggest clonotypes.

In addition, the sample was reused for a study of T cells in Graves' hyperthyroidism and ophthalmopathy. The second investigation adds: A patient counted as having stable Graves' hyperthyroidism if no progression to ophthalmopathy occurred over 18 months of follow-up. Hyperthyroidism patients were newly diagnosed, had a disease duration of under 2 months, and were aged 18 to 65 years. Exclusion was applied to patients with uncontrolled infections, other autoimmune diseases, pregnancy or lactation. Diagnoses were based on clinical symptoms, serum thyroxine and TRAb, thyroid ultrasound and orbital computed tomography. The first round of RT-PCR for the TCR CDR3 was performed with the HTBI primer set and the Qiagen OneStep RT-PCR kit. Blood samples also contained most of the expanded thyroid clonotypes (frequency above 0.001), which suggests that blood repertoires may reflect thyroid immune responses. Ophthalmopathy was separated from stable hyperthyroidism by a 13 V-J signature model, with approximately 89% sensitivity and approximately 84% specificity obtained in cross-validation and 80%/75% obtained in testing. In validation, progression to ophthalmopathy was predicted by the model with roughly 71% sensitivity and under 85% specificity, a median of about 6.8 months before onset. To identify TCR V-J signatures that set the groups apart, the researchers used a discovery cohort of 100 patients, made up of 40 to 45 with Graves' ophthalmopathy and some 55 with stable Graves' hyperthyroidism. Prospective prediction of ophthalmopathy was tested in an independent validation cohort of under 20 hyperthyroidism patients and around 16 patients who later progressed to ophthalmopathy. The 85 to 100 discovery patients were divided at random into training and test sets in a 7:3 ratio. The study also compared thyroid tissue and blood T-cell repertoires from several Graves' hyperthyroidism patients. After blood sampling, hyperthyroidism patients were treated with methimazole at a starting dose of 30 mg daily, and ophthalmopathy patients were treated with high-dose intravenous methylprednisolone. A second multiplex PCR round built the libraries, followed by size selection and purification. Sequencing of the libraries was done on an Illumina HiSeq2000 using paired-end 100 bp reads. SOAPnuke was used to process the raw data, removing reads that contained adapters or uncalled bases, had a mean Phred below 15, or lacked an exact match to the constant primer or identifier. High-quality paired reads were merged with COPE v1.2.5, and unique nucleotide sequences were defined as clonotypes. MiTCR v1.1 was used to align the clonotypes against IMGT TRBV, TRBD and TRBJ reference segments. Analysis was restricted to V-J combinations with a frequency above 0.0001, which covered just over 98% of repertoires. The TCS score was defined as the ratio of F50 (clonal expansion) to E x V (chaos), calculated using BLOSUM62-based TCRdist between CDR3 peptides within each V-J. Welch's t-statistics and random forest reduced approximately 520 V-J features to 10 to 15, which were used in a naive Bayes classifier (R e1071). No statistical method was used to fix the sample size in advance, and group allocation was not hidden from the investigators. According to the paper, TCR Vbeta CDR3 sequencing was carried out on roughly 130 peripheral blood samples, which came from 40 to 45 ophthalmopathy, around 74 hyperthyroidism and 17 progressor patients.

The rearranged segments are TRBV19 and TRBJ2-2; TRBD1 might be the D gene, on 5 matching bases. This TCR came from a woman in her forties or fifties with Graves disease. Donor details come from another sample of the same person, matched by shared clones. The sequenced sample was peripheral blood mononuclear cells (PBMCs), obtained at new diagnosis, from a patient treated with antithyroid drugs. The base sequence is TGTGCCAGTACCGGGCAGGGTGACACCGGGGAGCTGTTTTTT. Its protein is CASTGQGDTGELFF.